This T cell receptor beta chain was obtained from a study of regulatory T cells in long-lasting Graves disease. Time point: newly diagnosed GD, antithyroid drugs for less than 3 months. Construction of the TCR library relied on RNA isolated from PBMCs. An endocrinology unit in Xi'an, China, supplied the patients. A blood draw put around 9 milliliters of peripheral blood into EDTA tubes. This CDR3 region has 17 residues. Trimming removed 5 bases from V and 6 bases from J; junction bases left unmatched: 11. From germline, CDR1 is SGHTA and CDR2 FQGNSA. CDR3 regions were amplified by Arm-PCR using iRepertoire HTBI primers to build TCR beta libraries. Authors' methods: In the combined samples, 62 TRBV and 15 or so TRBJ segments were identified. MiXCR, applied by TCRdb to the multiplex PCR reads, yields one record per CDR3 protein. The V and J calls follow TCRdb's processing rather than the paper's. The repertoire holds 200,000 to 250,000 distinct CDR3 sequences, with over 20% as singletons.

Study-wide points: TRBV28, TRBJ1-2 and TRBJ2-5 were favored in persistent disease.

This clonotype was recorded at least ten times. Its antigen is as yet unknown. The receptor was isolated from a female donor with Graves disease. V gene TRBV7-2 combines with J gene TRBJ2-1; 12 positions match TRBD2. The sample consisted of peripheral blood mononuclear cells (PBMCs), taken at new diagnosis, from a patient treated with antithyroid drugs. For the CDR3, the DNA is TGTGCCAGCAGCAGATTCTCTAGCGGGGGGGCCATCAATGAGCAGTTCTTC. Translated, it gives CASSRFSSGGAINEQFF. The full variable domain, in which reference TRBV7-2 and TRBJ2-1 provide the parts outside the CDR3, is GAGVSQSPSNKVTEKGKDVELRCDPISGHTALYWYRQSLGQGLEFLIYFQGNSAPDKSGLPSDRFSAERTGGSVSTLTIQRTQQEDSAVYLCASSRFSSGGAINEQFFGPGTRLTVL.